One sample yielded the 16 T cell receptor beta chains listed below, sequenced in a study of shared clonotypes between healthy human individuals. Sequenced by immunoSEQ multiplex PCR; TCRdb stores in-frame clones only, minus some. The table has more than 1,200,000 clones, around 98.5% seen once. The specimen was naive CD4+ T cells sorted from blood. The subset here: CD45RA+ positively selected. These receptors were collected from a man under 40 in good health.

The gene calls are TRBV5-1 and TRBJ2-1; 8 bases agree with TRBD2. The CDR3 consists of 16 residues. CDR1 and CDR2 (germline): SGHRS, YFSETQ. Trimming removed 0 bases from V and 1 base from J; junction bases left unmatched: 3. DNA of the CDR3: TGCGCCAGCAGCTTGGCCGGCGGGAGGTCCTACAATGAGCAGTTCTTC. Translation gives CASSLAGGRSYNEQFF.

The V and J genes are TRBV28 and TRBJ1-1; D not resolved. This CDR3 spans 11 amino acids. Trimming shortened V by 6 bases and J by 6 bases, and 8 bases separated the two germline ends. Germline V gene lookup returns CDR1 MDHEN and CDR2 SYDVKM. CDR3 amino acids: CASRGRPEAFF. The CDR3 DNA follows: TGTGCCAGCAGGGGGAGGCCTGAAGCTTTCTTT. Full variable domain (outside the CDR3, taken from reference TRBV28 and TRBJ1-1): DVKVTQSSRYLVKRTGEKVFLECVQDMDHENMFWYRQDPGLGLRLIYFSYDVKMKEKGDIPEGYSVSREKKERFSLILESASTNQTSMYLCASRGRPEAFFGQGTRLTVV.

In the case of this clone: Within the sample, other DNA sequences also encode this same CDR3. The rearrangement uses TRBV5-1 and TRBJ2-5; D gene uncertain. Germline assignment: CDR1 SGHRS and CDR2 YFSETQ. Trimming pared 0 bases from V and 1 base from J, leaving 7 bases between. The CDR3 contains 14 residues. For the CDR3, the DNA is TGCGCCAGCAGCTTGGGGAGTACCCAAGAGACCCAGTACTTC. This translates into CASSLGSTQETQYF. The whole variable domain, remainder taken from reference TRBV5-1 and TRBJ2-5, is KAGVTQTPRYLIKTRGQQVTLSCSPISGHRSVSWYQQTPGQGLQFLFEYFSETQRNKGNFPGRFSGRQFSNSRSEMNVSTLELGDSALYLCASSLGSTQETQYFGPGTRLLVL.

The chain employs TRBV6-1 and TRBJ2-1; no clear D. Trimming left V 5 bases short and J 2 bases short, with 10 bases between. The CDR3 totals 14 residues. Germline CDR1 reads MNHNS; CDR2 reads SASEGT. The CDR3 bases are TGTGCCAGCAGTATCGGTATCGCCTACAATGAGCAGTTCTTC. Its translation: CASSIGIAYNEQFF.

V usage is TRBV30 and J usage is TRBJ2-1; a possible D gene is TRBD1 (6 bases). The CDR3 has 12 amino acids. Trimming removed 3 bases from V and 7 bases from J, with 10 bases in between. In germline, CDR1 is GTSNPN, CDR2 SVGIG (reference sequence). CDR3 amino acids: CAWSPQGNEQFF. The CDR3 DNA sequence: TGTGCCTGGAGCCCCCAGGGGAATGAGCAGTTCTTC.

This clone occurred a few times. The gene calls are TRBV7-2 and TRBJ2-2; 13 nucleotides match TRBD2. Per germline, CDR1 SGHTA and CDR2 FQGNSA. This CDR3 region has 18 residues. J gave up 1 base and V 5 bases, and 7 bases lay outside the gene matches. The CDR3 loop reads CASSGGGLAGKNTGELFF. In DNA form, the CDR3 reads TGTGCCAGCAGCGGAGGGGGACTAGCGGGAAAGAACACCGGGGAGCTGTTTTTT.

The chain carries TRBV14 and TRBJ2-7; a possible D gene is TRBD2 (5 bases). The germline gives CDR1 SGHDN, CDR2 FVKESK. The CDR3 totals 13 residues. The ends were cut back, 5 bases at V and 4 bases at J, with 12 bases in the middle. CDR3 sequence (DNA): TGTGCCAGCAGCAGAGCGGCGCTTTACGAGCAGTACTTC. Its translation is CASSRAALYEQYF.

This chain connects TRBV28 to TRBJ2-7; 7 bases line up with TRBD1. V dropped 6 bases and J dropped 3; count of bases not matched to a gene: 11. Germline-derived CDR1 and CDR2 are MDHEN and SYDVKM. This CDR3 comprises 15 residues. The CDR3 DNA reads TGTGCCAGCAGCTCTGGACAGGAACCGTACTACGAGCAGTACTTC. Its translation: CASSSGQEPYYEQYF.

The chain joins TRBV5-4 to TRBJ1-5; no clear D gene. The CDR3 is 14 amino acids. CDR1 is SGHNT, CDR2 YYREEE, per germline (reference sequence). V gave up 3 bases and J gave up 0 bases, with 7 bases separating them. CDR3 in amino acids: CASSWTPSNQPQHF. The CDR3 nucleotides read TGTGCCAGCAGCTGGACTCCTAGCAATCAGCCCCAGCATTTT.

This sequence joins TRBV7-2 and TRBJ2-1; tentatively, D is TRBD2 (5 bases). V gave up 11 bases and J gave up 8 bases, with 19 bases separating them. This CDR3 contains 13 residues. Germline V gene sequence: CDR1 SGHTA, CDR2 FQGNSA. CDR3 region: CASRLAGLYEQFF. The CDR3 coding sequence is TGTGCCTCCCGGCTAGCCGGCCTATATGAGCAGTTCTTC.

The V call is TRBV9, the J call TRBJ2-1; weak D call: TRBD2 (5 bases). Germline CDR1 is SGDLS and CDR2 is YYNGEE. The CDR3 is made up of 15 amino acids. V lost 1 base to trimming and J lost 5 bases, with 13 bases between them. The CDR3 sequence: CASSVTRELDNEQFF. The CDR3 coding sequence is TGTGCCAGCAGCGTAACTCGGGAACTTGACAATGAGCAGTTCTTC.

This clone was recorded once. The chain employs TRBV5-6 and TRBJ1-1; tentative D call: TRBD1 (6 bases). The germline CDR1 and CDR2 sequences are SGHDT and YYEEEE. Trimming left V 4 bases short and J 6 bases short, with 19 bases between. The CDR3 runs to 15 residues. CDR3 region: CASSSLGGEGAEAFF. In DNA form, the CDR3 reads TGTGCCAGCAGCAGTCTTGGGGGCGAGGGTGCTGAAGCTTTCTTT. The whole variable domain, filled in from reference TRBV5-6 and TRBJ1-1, reads DAGVTQSPTHLIKTRGQQVTLRCSPKSGHDTVSWYQQALGQGPQFIFQYYEEEERQRGNFPDRFSGHQFPNYSSELNVNALLLGDSALYLCASSSLGGEGAEAFFGQGTRLTVV.

The chain carries TRBV5-5 and TRBJ1-4, with a weak D call TRBD1 (5 bases). This CDR3 is 15 amino acids long. V lost 7 bases and J 4 bases, leaving 17 bases between the germline ends. In germline, CDR1 is SGHKS, CDR2 YYEKEE (reference sequence). The CDR3 loop reads CASGRDGSLNEKLFF. As DNA, the CDR3 is TGTGCCAGCGGCCGGGACGGAAGCCTTAATGAAAAACTGTTTTTT.

J is TRBJ2-4 and V is TRBV15; 9 bases agree with TRBD2. CDR1 is LNHNV and CDR2 is YYDKDF in the germline V gene (reference sequence). There are 17 residues in the CDR3. Trimming removed 2 bases from V and 0 bases from J; junction bases left unmatched: 5. The CDR3 coding sequence is TGTGCCACCAGCAGATCTCTAGCGGGGTTAGCCAAAAACATTCAGTACTTC. Its protein is CATSRSLAGLAKNIQYF.

This chain connects TRBV5-1 to TRBJ2-3; 8 bases fit TRBD1. Germline V gene lookup returns CDR1 SGHRS and CDR2 YFSETQ. V shed 3 bases, J shed 4 bases, and the junction held 10 bases outside the gene matches. This CDR3 contains 16 residues. CDR3: CASSYIRTGIPDTQYF. CDR3 DNA: TGCGCCAGCAGCTATATCAGGACAGGGATACCAGATACGCAGTATTTT.

This rearrangement joins TRBV10-3 to TRBJ2-7; TRBD2 aligns across 12 bases. Germline loops: CDR1 ENHRY, CDR2 SYGVKD. Trimming took 2 bases from V and 4 from J; bases not matched to a gene: 15. This CDR3 has 19 amino acids. The CDR3 region has the DNA TGTGCCATCAGTGAGCACGGGGACCAGACTAGCGGGAGTTGGTACGAGCAGTACTTC. The encoded protein is CAISEHGDQTSGSWYEQYF.